The 17 T cell receptor beta chains below all came from one sample that was sequenced in a study of neoadjuvant anti-PD-1 for oral cavity cancer. Assay used: immunoSEQ multiplex PCR; TCRdb lists only in-frame clones, some missing. The profile covers fewer than 7,000 clones, with about two thirds appearing a single time and 2.7% taken by the ten largest. The material sequenced was PBMCs, taken before nivolumab (anti-PD-1) treatment. These TCRs come from a person aged 35-79 years with oral cavity squamous cell carcinoma.

The CDR3 region has the DNA TGCAGCGTTGATCCTCACGCCGGCCGCACGGGTGGCTACACCTTC. It is translated as CSVDPHAGRTGGYTF. J is TRBJ1-2 and V is TRBV29-1; D is uncertain. The CDR3 has 15 residues. Germline lookup yields CDR1 SQVTM and CDR2 ANQGSEA. Between the trimmed V and J ends, which lost 3 bases and 7 bases, there was a span of 21 bases.

This clone was observed a handful of times. The chain is built from TRBV19 and TRBJ1-5; unclear D gene. Trimming shortened V by 7 bases and J by 10 bases, and 11 bases separated the two germline ends. CDR1 is LNHDA, CDR2 SQIVND, per germline (reference sequence). The CDR3 loop spans 11 amino acids. CDR3 sequence: CASTNSGPQHF. CDR3 sequence (DNA): TGTGCCAGTACCAACTCTGGACCCCAGCATTTT.

The V gene is TRBV2, the J gene TRBJ1-4, with D maybe TRBD1 (6 bases). Germline assignment: CDR1 SNHLY and CDR2 FYNNEI. Trimming stripped 3 bases from V and 4 bases from J, with 12 bases between. CDR3 length: 15 residues. CDR3 sequence: CASSDPTGGNEKLFF. In nucleotides, the CDR3 is TGTGCCAGCAGTGACCCGACAGGCGGTAATGAAAAACTGTTTTTT.

This clone has a handful of counts. The chain links TRBV4-1 to TRBJ2-1; 10 positions match TRBD1. CDR1 is MGHRA, CDR2 YSYEKL, per germline. J gave up 4 bases and V 0 bases, and 0 bases lay outside the gene matches. The CDR3 spans 15 residues. This CDR3 is CASSQEGQGYNEQFF. The CDR3 DNA reads TGCGCCAGCAGCCAAGAGGGACAGGGGTACAATGAGCAGTTCTTC.

The CDR3 sequence is CASSEAPTGRGSSYEQYF. The CDR3, as DNA: TGTGCCAGCAGTGAAGCGCCGACAGGGCGGGGCAGCTCCTACGAGCAGTACTTC. V gene TRBV6-1 combines with J gene TRBJ2-7; TRBD1 is a possible D gene (7 bases). Germline V CDR1 and CDR2: MNHNS, SASEGT. The CDR3 consists of 18 residues. V dropped 0 bases and J dropped 0 bases, with 18 bases sitting between them.

The rearrangement uses TRBV6-5 and TRBJ2-3, with D tentatively TRBD2 (6 bases). Germline V gene lookup returns CDR1 MNHEY and CDR2 SVGAGI. The V end was cut by 10 bases, the J end by 5 bases, with 10 bases between. The CDR3 covers 11 residues. In DNA, the CDR3 is TGTGCCACCTCCGGGGGAGATACGCAGTATTTT. Amino acids: CATSGGDTQYF.

V gene TRBV7-9 combines with J gene TRBJ2-5; TRBD1 or TRBD2 may be the D gene (5 bases each). V gave up 3 bases and J gave up 3 bases, with 14 bases separating them. CDR3 length: 15 amino acids. The germline V gene has CDR1 SEHNR and CDR2 FQNEAQ (reference sequence). The CDR3 sequence: CASSFRRGVKETQYF. In DNA form, the CDR3 reads TGTGCCAGCAGCTTTAGAAGGGGAGTCAAAGAGACCCAGTACTTC.

This rearrangement joins TRBV7-9 to TRBJ2-7, with D unresolved. CDR3 length: 13 amino acids. V gave up 1 base and J gave up 0 bases, with 4 bases separating them. In germline, CDR1 is SEHNR, CDR2 FQNEAQ (reference sequence). The chain's CDR3 is CASSLDDSYEQYF. CDR3 nucleotide sequence: TGTGCCAGCAGCTTAGACGACTCCTACGAGCAGTACTTC.

The chain is built from TRBV30 and TRBJ2-7; D might be TRBD1 or TRBD2, each matching 6 bases. CDR3 length equals 14 residues. Trimming left V 2 bases short and J 4 bases short, with 15 bases between. Per the germline V gene, CDR1 is GTSNPN and CDR2 is SVGIG (reference sequence). This CDR3 reads CAWSSRGAPYEQYF. Written as DNA, the CDR3 is TGTGCCTGGAGTTCTAGGGGGGCCCCATACGAGCAGTACTTC.

The V and J genes are TRBV19 and TRBJ1-5; D may be TRBD1 (5 bases). In germline, CDR1 is LNHDA, CDR2 SQIVND (reference sequence). Between the trimmed V and J ends, which lost 6 bases and 0 bases, there was a span of 12 bases. The length of the CDR3 is 15 residues. For the CDR3, the DNA is TGTGCCAGTAGCCTGCGACAGAATAGCAATCAGCCCCAGCATTTT. Its protein product is CASSLRQNSNQPQHF.

The genes are TRBV7-9 and TRBJ2-2; 8 nucleotides line up with TRBD1. From germline, CDR1 is SEHNR and CDR2 FQNEAQ (reference sequence). V was pared by 3 bases and J by 1 base, with 10 bases of the junction left unmatched. The CDR3 totals 18 residues. The CDR3 nucleotides read TGTGCCAGCAGCTTCCGCTCAGGTGGGACAGGGAACACCGGGGAGCTGTTTTTT. It translates to CASSFRSGGTGNTGELFF.

The chain recombines TRBV7-2 with TRBJ2-2, with 9 bases fitting TRBD1. The V gene's germline CDR1 is SGHTA and CDR2 FQGNSA. This CDR3 spans 14 amino acids. The V and J ends lost 6 bases and 3 bases, in that order; junction bases with no gene match: 2. CDR3 sequence (DNA): TGTGCCAGCAGGACAGGGGGGTACACCGGGGAGCTGTTTTTT. It specifies CASRTGGYTGELFF. Complete variable domain (other parts from reference TRBV7-2 and TRBJ2-2): GAGVSQSPSNKVTEKGKDVELRCDPISGHTALYWYRQSLGQGLEFLIYFQGNSAPDKSGLPSDRFSAERTGGSVSTLTIQRTQQEDSAVYLCASRTGGYTGELFFGEGSRLTVL.

This chain connects TRBV30 to TRBJ1-1; D is unclear. Trimming shortened V by 2 bases and J by 1 base, and 14 bases separated the two germline ends. There are 15 residues in the CDR3. Germline V lookup: CDR1 GTSNPN, CDR2 SVGIG (reference sequence). The CDR3: CAWSPIGRENTEAFF. CDR3 sequence (DNA): TGTGCCTGGAGTCCCATCGGGCGAGAGAACACTGAAGCTTTCTTT.

V usage is TRBV10-3 and J usage is TRBJ2-3; 7 bases map to TRBD1. The J segment lost 1 base and the V segment lost 3 bases, leaving 10 bases of the junction unmatched. The V gene's germline CDR1 is ENHRY and CDR2 SYGVKD. This CDR3 is 17 amino acids long. As DNA, the CDR3 is TGTGCCATCAGTGATCCCCATCAGGGGACAGGCACAGATACGCAGTATTTT. It is translated as CAISDPHQGTGTDTQYF.

This clone has a handful of counts. The chain couples TRBV10-1 to TRBJ1-2; 7 bases map to TRBD1. V gave up 6 bases and J gave up 8 bases; unmatched junction bases: 12. The germline V gene encodes CDR1 WNHNN and CDR2 SYGVQD (reference sequence). This CDR3 spans 14 amino acids. The DNA of the CDR3 is TGCGCCAGCAGCGAGACAGGGAGGCCAAGCGGCTACACCTTC. It encodes CASSETGRPSGYTF.

The genes are TRBV4-1 and TRBJ2-6; D is unclear. This CDR3 has 16 amino acids. Germline-derived CDR1 and CDR2 are MGHRA and YSYEKL. Trimming pared 2 bases from V and 0 bases from J, leaving 8 bases between. CDR3 protein: CASSQNLLSGANVLTF. The DNA for the CDR3 is TGCGCCAGCAGCCAAAACCTTCTCTCTGGGGCCAACGTCCTGACTTTC.

This clone was observed a few times. This sequence joins TRBV11-2 and TRBJ1-4; 9 bases are a match to TRBD1. Germline-derived CDR1 and CDR2 are SGHAT and FQNNGV. CDR3 size: 15 residues. Germline trimming cut 3 bases from V and 7 bases from J; bases unmatched to any gene: 6. DNA of the CDR3: TGTGCCAGCAGCTTCGGGACAGGGATGGGTGAAAAACTGTTTTTT. Amino acid sequence: CASSFGTGMGEKLFF. Full variable domain (outside the CDR3, taken from reference TRBV11-2 and TRBJ1-4): EAGVAQSPRYKIIEKRQSVAFWCNPISGHATLYWYQQILGQGPKLLIQFQNNGVVDDSQLPKDRFSAERLKGVDSTLKIQPAKLEDSAVYLCASSFGTGMGEKLFFGSGTQLSVL.